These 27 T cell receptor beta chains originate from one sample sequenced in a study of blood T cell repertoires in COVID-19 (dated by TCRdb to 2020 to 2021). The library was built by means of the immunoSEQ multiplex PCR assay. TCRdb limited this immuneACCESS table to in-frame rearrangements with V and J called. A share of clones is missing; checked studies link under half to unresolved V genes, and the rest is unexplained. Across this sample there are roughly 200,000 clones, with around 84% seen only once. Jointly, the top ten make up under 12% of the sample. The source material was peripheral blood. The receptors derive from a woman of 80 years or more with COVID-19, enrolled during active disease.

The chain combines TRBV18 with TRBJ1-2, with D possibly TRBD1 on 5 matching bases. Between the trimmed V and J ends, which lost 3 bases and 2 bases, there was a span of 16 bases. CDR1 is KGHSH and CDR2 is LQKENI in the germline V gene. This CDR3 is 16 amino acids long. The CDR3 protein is CASSPPGSGGNYGYTF. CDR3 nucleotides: TGTGCCAGCTCACCGCCAGGGTCCGGGGGAAACTATGGCTACACCTTC.

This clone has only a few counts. CDR3 sequence reads: CASSPPSGGYNEQFF. The CDR3 nucleotides read TGTGCCAGCTCCCCGCCTAGCGGGGGCTACAATGAGCAGTTCTTC. The chain has TRBV18 and TRBJ2-1, with 10 bases lining up with TRBD2. J was trimmed by 3 bases and V by 6 bases; bases with no gene match: 5. CDR3 length: 15 residues. CDR1 and CDR2 from the germline V gene are KGHSH and LQKENI.

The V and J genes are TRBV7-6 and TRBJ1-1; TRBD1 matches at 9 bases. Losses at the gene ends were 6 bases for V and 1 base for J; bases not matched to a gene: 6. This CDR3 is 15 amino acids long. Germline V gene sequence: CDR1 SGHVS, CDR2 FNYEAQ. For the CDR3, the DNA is TGTGCCAGCAGATCAGTGGACAGGGGGAACACTGAAGCTTTCTTT. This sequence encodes CASRSVDRGNTEAFF.

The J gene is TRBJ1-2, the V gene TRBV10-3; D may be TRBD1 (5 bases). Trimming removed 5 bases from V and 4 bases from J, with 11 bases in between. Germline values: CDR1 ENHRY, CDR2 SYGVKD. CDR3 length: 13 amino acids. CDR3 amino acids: CAISPLDTYGYTF. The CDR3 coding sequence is TGTGCCATCAGTCCCCTGGACACCTATGGCTACACCTTC.

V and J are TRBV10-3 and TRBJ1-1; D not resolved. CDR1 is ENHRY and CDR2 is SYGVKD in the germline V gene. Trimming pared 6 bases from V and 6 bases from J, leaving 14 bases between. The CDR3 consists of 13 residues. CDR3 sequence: CAISDRRDPEAFF. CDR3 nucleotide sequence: TGTGCCATCAGCGACCGACGGGATCCTGAAGCTTTCTTT.

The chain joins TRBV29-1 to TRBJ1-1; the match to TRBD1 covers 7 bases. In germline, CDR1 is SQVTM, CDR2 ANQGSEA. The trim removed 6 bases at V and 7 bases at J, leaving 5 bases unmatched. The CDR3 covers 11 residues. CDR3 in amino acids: CSVGDSLEAFF. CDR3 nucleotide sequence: TGCAGCGTAGGGGACAGCCTTGAAGCTTTCTTT.

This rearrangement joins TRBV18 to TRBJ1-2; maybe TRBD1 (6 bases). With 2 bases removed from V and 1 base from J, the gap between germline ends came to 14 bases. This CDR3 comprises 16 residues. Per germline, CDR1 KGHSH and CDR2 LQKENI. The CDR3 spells CASSPDLVRGNYGYTF. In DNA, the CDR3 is TGTGCCAGCTCACCAGACCTGGTCAGGGGTAACTATGGCTACACCTTC.

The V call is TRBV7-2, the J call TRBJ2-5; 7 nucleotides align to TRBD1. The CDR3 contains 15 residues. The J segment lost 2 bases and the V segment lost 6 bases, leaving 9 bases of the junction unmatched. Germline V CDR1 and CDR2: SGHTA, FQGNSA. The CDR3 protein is CASSQLGGVQETQYF. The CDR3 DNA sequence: TGTGCCAGCAGTCAGTTAGGGGGCGTTCAAGAGACCCAGTACTTC.

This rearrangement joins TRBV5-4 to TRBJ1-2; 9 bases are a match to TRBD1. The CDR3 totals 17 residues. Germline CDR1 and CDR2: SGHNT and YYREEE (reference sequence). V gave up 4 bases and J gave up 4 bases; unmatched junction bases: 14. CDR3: CASSRSSDRGSGYGYTF. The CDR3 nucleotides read TGTGCCAGCAGCCGCTCGAGTGACAGGGGGTCCGGCTATGGCTACACCTTC.

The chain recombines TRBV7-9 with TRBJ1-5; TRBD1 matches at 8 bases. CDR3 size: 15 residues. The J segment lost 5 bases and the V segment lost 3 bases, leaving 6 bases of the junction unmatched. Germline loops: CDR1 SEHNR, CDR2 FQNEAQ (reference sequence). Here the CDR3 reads CASSFIGTGDQPQHF. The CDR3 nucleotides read TGTGCCAGCAGCTTCATCGGGACAGGCGATCAGCCCCAGCATTTT.

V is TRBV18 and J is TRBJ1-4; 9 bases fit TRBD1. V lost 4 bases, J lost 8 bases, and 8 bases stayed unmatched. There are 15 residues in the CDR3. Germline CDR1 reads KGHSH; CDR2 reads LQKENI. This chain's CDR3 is CASSLQPGQGEKLFF. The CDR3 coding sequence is TGTGCCAGCTCACTTCAACCGGGACAGGGCGAAAAACTGTTTTTT.

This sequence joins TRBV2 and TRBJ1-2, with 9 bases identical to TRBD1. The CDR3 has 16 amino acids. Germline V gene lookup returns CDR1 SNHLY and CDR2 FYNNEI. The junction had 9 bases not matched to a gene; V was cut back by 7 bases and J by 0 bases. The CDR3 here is CASNLRQGGSNYGYTF. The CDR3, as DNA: TGTGCCAGCAATTTGAGACAGGGGGGATCTAACTATGGCTACACCTTC.

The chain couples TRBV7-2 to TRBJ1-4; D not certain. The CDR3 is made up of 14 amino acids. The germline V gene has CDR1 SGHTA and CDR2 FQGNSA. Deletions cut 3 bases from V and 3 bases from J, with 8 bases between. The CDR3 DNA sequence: TGTGCCAGCAGCTTTACGAGATCTAATGAAAAACTGTTTTTT. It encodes CASSFTRSNEKLFF.

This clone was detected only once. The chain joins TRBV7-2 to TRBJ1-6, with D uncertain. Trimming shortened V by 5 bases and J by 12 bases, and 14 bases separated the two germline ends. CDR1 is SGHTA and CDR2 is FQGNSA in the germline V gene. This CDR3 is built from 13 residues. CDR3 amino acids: CASSRMTGLPLHF. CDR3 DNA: TGTGCCAGCAGCCGAATGACCGGACTACCCCTCCACTTT.

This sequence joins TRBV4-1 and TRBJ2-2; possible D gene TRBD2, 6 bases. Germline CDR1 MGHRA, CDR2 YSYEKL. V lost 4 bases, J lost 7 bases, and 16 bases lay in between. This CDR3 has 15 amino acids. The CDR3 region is CASSPLSGVGGELFF. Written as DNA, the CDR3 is TGCGCCAGCAGCCCCTTATCGGGGGTTGGCGGGGAGCTGTTTTTT.

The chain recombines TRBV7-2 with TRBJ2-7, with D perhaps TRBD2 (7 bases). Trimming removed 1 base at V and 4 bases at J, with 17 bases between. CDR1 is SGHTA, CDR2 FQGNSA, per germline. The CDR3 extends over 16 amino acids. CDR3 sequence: CASSLVRAGAGYEQYV. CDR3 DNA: TGTGCCAGCAGCTTAGTTAGGGCGGGGGCAGGATACGAGCAGTACGTC.

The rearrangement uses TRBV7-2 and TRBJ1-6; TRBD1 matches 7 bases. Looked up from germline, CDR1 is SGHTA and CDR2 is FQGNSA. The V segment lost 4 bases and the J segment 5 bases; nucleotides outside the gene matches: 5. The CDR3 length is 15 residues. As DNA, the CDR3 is TGTGCCAGCAGCTCGAGGGGACAGAATAATTCACCCCTCCACTTT. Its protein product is CASSSRGQNNSPLHF.

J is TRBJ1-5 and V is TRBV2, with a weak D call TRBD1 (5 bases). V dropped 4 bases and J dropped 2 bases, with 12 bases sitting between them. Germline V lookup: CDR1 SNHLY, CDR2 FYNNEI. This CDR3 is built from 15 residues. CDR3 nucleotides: TGTGCCAGCAGTGTACAGCAGGGCGGCAATCAGCCCCAGCATTTT. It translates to CASSVQQGGNQPQHF.

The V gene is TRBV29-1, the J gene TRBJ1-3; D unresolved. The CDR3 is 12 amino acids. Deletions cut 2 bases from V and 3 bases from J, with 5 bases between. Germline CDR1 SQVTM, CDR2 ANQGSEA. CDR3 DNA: TGCAGCGTTGAATCGGGTGGAAACACCATATATTTT. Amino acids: CSVESGGNTIYF.

The CDR3 bases are TGTGCCACCAGTGATGGACAGGGGGCCGGCGAAAAACTGTTTTTT. Its protein is CATSDGQGAGEKLFF. This rearrangement joins TRBV24-1 to TRBJ1-4, with 11 bases identical to TRBD1. After removal of 3 bases from V and 8 bases from J, the junction contained 4 bases not matched to a gene. CDR1 is KGHDR, CDR2 SFDVKD, per germline. The CDR3 totals 15 residues.

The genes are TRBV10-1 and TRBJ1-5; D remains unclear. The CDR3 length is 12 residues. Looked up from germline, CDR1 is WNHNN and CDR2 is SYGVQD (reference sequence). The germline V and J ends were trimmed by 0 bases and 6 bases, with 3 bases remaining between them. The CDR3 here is CASSESGQPQHF. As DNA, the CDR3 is TGCGCCAGCAGTGAGTCCGGTCAGCCCCAGCATTTT.

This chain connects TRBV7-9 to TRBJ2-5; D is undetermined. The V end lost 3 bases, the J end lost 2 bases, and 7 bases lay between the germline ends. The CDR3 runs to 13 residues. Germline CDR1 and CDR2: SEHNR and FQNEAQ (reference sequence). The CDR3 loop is CASSFRLQETQYF. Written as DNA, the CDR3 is TGTGCCAGCAGCTTCCGACTGCAAGAGACCCAGTACTTC.

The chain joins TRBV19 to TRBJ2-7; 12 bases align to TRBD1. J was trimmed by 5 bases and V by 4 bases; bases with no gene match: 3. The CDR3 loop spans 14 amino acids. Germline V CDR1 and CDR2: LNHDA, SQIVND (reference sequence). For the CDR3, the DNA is TGTGCCAGTAGTACCGGGACAGGGGGCCACGAGCAGTACTTC. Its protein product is CASSTGTGGHEQYF.

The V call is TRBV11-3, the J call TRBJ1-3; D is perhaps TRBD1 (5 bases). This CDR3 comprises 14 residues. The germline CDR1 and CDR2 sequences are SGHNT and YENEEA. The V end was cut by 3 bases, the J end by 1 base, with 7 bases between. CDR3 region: CASSLGGSGNTIYF. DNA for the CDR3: TGTGCCAGCAGCTTGGGGGGGTCTGGAAACACCATATATTTT.

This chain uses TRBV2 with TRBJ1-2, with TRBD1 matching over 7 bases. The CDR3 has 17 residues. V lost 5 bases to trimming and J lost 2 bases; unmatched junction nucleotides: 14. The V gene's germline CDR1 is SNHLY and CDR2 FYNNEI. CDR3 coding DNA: TGTGCCAGCAGTCCCCCAAGAGACAGGGCTATAAACTATGGCTACACCTTC. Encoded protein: CASSPPRDRAINYGYTF.

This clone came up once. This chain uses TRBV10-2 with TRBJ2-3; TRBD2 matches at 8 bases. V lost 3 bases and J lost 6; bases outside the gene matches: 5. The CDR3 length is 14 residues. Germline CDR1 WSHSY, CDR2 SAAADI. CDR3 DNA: TGCGCCAGCAGTGATGTAGCGGGGTGGGATACGCAGTATTTT. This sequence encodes CASSDVAGWDTQYF.

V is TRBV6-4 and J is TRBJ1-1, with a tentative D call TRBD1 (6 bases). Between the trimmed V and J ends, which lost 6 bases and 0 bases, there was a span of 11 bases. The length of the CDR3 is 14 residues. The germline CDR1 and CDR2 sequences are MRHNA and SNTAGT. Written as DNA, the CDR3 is TGTGCCAGCAGACCCGACAGGATGAACACTGAAGCTTTCTTT. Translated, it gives CASRPDRMNTEAFF.